These 32 T cell receptor beta chains came from one sample sequenced in a study of cytomegalovirus exposure and HLA in healthy donors (dated by TCRdb to about 2017). The library was produced with the immunoSEQ multiplex PCR assay. For the multiplex PCR, a mixture combining 60 forward primers for TCR Vbeta segments and 13 reverse primers for TCR Jbeta segments was used. TCRdb stores this immuneACCESS table with in-frame sequences only. Part of the clones is absent; in the studies checked, under half of the shortfall reflects unresolved V genes, and no reason is known for the rest. In all, the sample holds some 200,000 clones, and more than 65% of those were seen once. About 1.7% of the sample goes to the ten largest clones. Sequencing was performed on PBMCs. All receptors derive from a man in his forties or fifties in good health and CMV-seronegative.

The gene calls are TRBV9 and TRBJ2-3; TRBD2 matches 10 bases. Germline V gene lookup returns CDR1 SGDLS and CDR2 YYNGEE. The CDR3 is 15 amino acids. The V gene end was trimmed by 0 bases and the J gene end by 4 bases; junction bases not matched to a gene: 2. CDR3 sequence: CASSVVAGGPDTQYF. As DNA, the CDR3 is TGTGCCAGCAGCGTAGTAGCGGGAGGACCAGATACGCAGTATTTT.

V usage is TRBV25-1 and J usage is TRBJ2-7; D uncertain. CDR3 size: 13 residues. V was shortened by 8 bases and J by 5 bases, with 16 bases between the two germline ends. CDR1 MGHDK and CDR2 SYGVNS come from the germline V gene. This CDR3 reads CASANRETHEQYF. CDR3 coding DNA: TGTGCCAGCGCTAACAGAGAGACCCACGAGCAGTACTTC.

This rearrangement joins TRBV2 to TRBJ2-1; TRBD1 matches at 10 bases. Unmatched junction bases numbered 10, after V lost 2 bases and J lost 6 bases. Germline V CDR1 and CDR2: SNHLY, FYNNEI. The CDR3 covers 17 residues. The CDR3 loop reads CASSESSPGTGVNEQFF. The CDR3 DNA follows: TGTGCCAGCAGTGAATCCTCTCCGGGGACAGGGGTCAATGAGCAGTTCTTC.

CDR3 sequence: CASSYDRALGTDTQYF. DNA of the CDR3: TGTGCCAGCAGTTACGACAGGGCTTTAGGCACAGATACGCAGTATTTT. The V call is TRBV6-6, the J call TRBJ2-3; 7 positions agree with TRBD1. CDR1 and CDR2 (germline): MNHNY, SVGAGI (reference sequence). The CDR3 runs 16 residues. Germline trimming cut 2 bases from V and 1 base from J; bases unmatched to any gene: 6.

This clone has just a few counts. The chain couples TRBV7-9 to TRBJ2-2, with no clear D. V lost 6 bases, J lost 0 bases, and 17 bases lay in between. CDR1 SEHNR and CDR2 FQNEAQ come from the germline V gene (reference sequence). This CDR3 contains 17 residues. The CDR3: CASRPPPRFSNTGELFF. The DNA for the CDR3 is TGTGCCAGCAGACCTCCCCCGAGGTTCTCGAACACCGGGGAGCTGTTTTTT.

The chain combines TRBV5-1 with TRBJ2-1, with 9 bases that match TRBD1. This CDR3 comprises 18 residues. V lost 0 bases, J lost 4 bases, and 11 bases stayed unmatched. Germline CDR1 and CDR2: SGHRS and YFSETQ. CDR3 amino acids: CASSLGDRATDTYNEQFF. Here the CDR3 DNA reads TGCGCCAGCAGCTTGGGGGACAGGGCGACAGACACTTACAATGAGCAGTTCTTC.

This clone has just one count. This chain uses TRBV28 with TRBJ1-2; TRBD1 agrees at 8 bases. V was pared by 6 bases and J by 8 bases, with 8 bases of the junction left unmatched. The length of the CDR3 is 13 residues. CDR1 is MDHEN and CDR2 is SYDVKM in the germline V gene. CDR3 protein: CASSLRTGRGYTF. The CDR3 coding sequence is TGTGCCAGCAGCCTCCGGACAGGGAGAGGCTACACCTTC.

This chain links TRBV28 with TRBJ1-5; TRBD1 aligns across 7 bases. Germline assignment: CDR1 MDHEN and CDR2 SYDVKM. CDR3 length: 15 amino acids. V was pared by 4 bases and J by 3 bases, with 6 bases of the junction left unmatched. The CDR3 loop is CASSSTGTVNQPQHF. The CDR3 DNA reads TGTGCCAGCAGTTCGACCGGGACAGTCAATCAGCCCCAGCATTTT.

This chain's CDR3 is CASSYSTSGRVEQYF. DNA of the CDR3: TGTGCCAGCAGTTACTCTACTAGCGGGAGAGTCGAGCAGTACTTC. This sequence joins TRBV6-5 and TRBJ2-7; TRBD2 matches at 11 bases. Per the germline V gene, CDR1 is MNHEY and CDR2 is SVGAGI. The V and J ends lost 0 bases and 6 bases, in that order; junction bases with no gene match: 4. The CDR3 totals 15 residues.

This clone was found once. This chain links TRBV27 with TRBJ2-7, with TRBD1 matching over 10 bases. The CDR3 totals 14 residues. In germline, CDR1 is MNHEY, CDR2 SMNVEV (reference sequence). V was pared by 4 bases and J by 2 bases, with 2 bases of the junction left unmatched. The CDR3 nucleotides are TGTGCCAGCAGTTCCGACAGGGGGCCCTACGAGCAGTACTTC. This gives the protein CASSSDRGPYEQYF.

J is TRBJ1-1 and V is TRBV7-2, with 8 nucleotides matching TRBD1. This CDR3 has 15 residues. The germline gives CDR1 SGHTA, CDR2 FQGNSA. With 5 bases clipped from V and 2 bases from J, the junction kept 7 bases outside the gene matches. The CDR3 nucleotides are TGTGCCAGCAGCCGTTCGACAGGGGCCAACACTGAAGCTTTCTTT. It yields the protein CASSRSTGANTEAFF.

The chain carries TRBV6-6 and TRBJ2-7, with a tentative D call TRBD2 (5 bases). The CDR3 runs to 13 residues. Germline CDR1 MNHNY, CDR2 SVGAGI (reference sequence). Deletions cut 0 bases from V and 7 bases from J, with 10 bases between. CDR3 region: CASSYSRGWEQYF. Here the CDR3 DNA reads TGTGCCAGCAGTTACTCTCGAGGGTGGGAGCAGTACTTC.

The chain employs TRBV6-1 and TRBJ2-3, with 7 bases matching TRBD2. Germline lookup yields CDR1 MNHNS and CDR2 SASEGT. The CDR3 spans 15 residues. V was clipped by 2 bases and J by 4 bases; unmatched bases: 6. CDR3 sequence: CASSEKGGVADTQYF. CDR3 in DNA: TGTGCCAGCAGTGAAAAGGGAGGGGTCGCAGATACGCAGTATTTT.

V and J are TRBV28 and TRBJ2-5, with 12 positions matching TRBD2. The DNA end lines up better with TRBJ2-7; the J call may be wrong. CDR3 length: 14 amino acids. Looked up from germline, CDR1 is MDHEN and CDR2 is SYDVKM. The CDR3 is CASRGTSGSYEQYF. DNA for the CDR3: TGTGCCAGCCGTGGGACTAGCGGGTCCTACGAGCAGTACTTC.

This clone was counted only a few times. The chain couples TRBV9 to TRBJ2-3; tentatively, D is TRBD2 (5 bases). CDR1 and CDR2 from the germline V gene are SGDLS and YYNGEE. CDR3 length: 15 residues. Trimming stripped 2 bases from V and 1 base from J, with 11 bases between. The CDR3 DNA sequence: TGTGCCAGCAGCGTCCAGTGGACTGGCACAGATACGCAGTATTTT. It codes for CASSVQWTGTDTQYF.

The gene calls are TRBV27 and TRBJ2-1; 8 bases agree with TRBD2. Looked up from germline, CDR1 is MNHEY and CDR2 is SMNVEV (reference sequence). CDR3 size: 15 residues. With V trimmed by 3 bases and J by 4 bases, 5 bases remained unmatched. The CDR3: CASSLALAAYNEQFF. The CDR3 nucleotides read TGTGCCAGCAGTTTGGCACTAGCGGCTTACAATGAGCAGTTCTTC.

The chain recombines TRBV27 with TRBJ2-7; D not certain. V was cut by 0 bases and J by 7 bases, with 10 bases left in between. Per the germline V gene, CDR1 is MNHEY and CDR2 is SMNVEV (reference sequence). The CDR3 is 13 residues long. The CDR3 region has the DNA TGTGCCAGCAGTTTATCGATCCTCGGGGAGCAGTACTTC. It yields the protein CASSLSILGEQYF.

The chain combines TRBV5-6 with TRBJ2-7; D is undetermined. Trimming took off 2 bases at V and 5 bases at J, with 23 bases between the two ends. The CDR3 has 17 amino acids. Germline V gene lookup returns CDR1 SGHDT and CDR2 YYEEEE. The CDR3 DNA sequence: TGTGCCAGCAGCTTTCTACCAGGCCGAGCCTTCGCCAACGAGCAGTACTTC. Its protein is CASSFLPGRAFANEQYF.

The chain has TRBV5-1 and TRBJ2-1; a possible D gene is TRBD2 (5 bases). Germline CDR1 reads SGHRS; CDR2 reads YFSETQ. The V gene lost 0 bases and the J gene lost 8 bases, with 12 bases spanning the gap. The CDR3 consists of 14 residues. CDR3 nucleotides: TGCGCCAGCAGCTTGGAGTGGGGAGAAGATGAGCAGTTCTTC. As protein: CASSLEWGEDEQFF. Full variable domain (missing parts from reference TRBV5-1 and TRBJ2-1): KAGVTQTPRYLIKTRGQQVTLSCSPISGHRSVSWYQQTPGQGLQFLFEYFSETQRNKGNFPGRFSGRQFSNSRSEMNVSTLELGDSALYLCASSLEWGEDEQFFGPGTRLTVL.

The rearrangement joins TRBV19 to TRBJ2-6; 11 positions agree with TRBD1. The CDR3 consists of 17 residues. The V gene's germline CDR1 is LNHDA and CDR2 SQIVND (reference sequence). V lost 2 bases, J lost 8 bases, and 8 bases stayed unmatched. The CDR3: CASSIPRTGGGPNVLTF. The CDR3 nucleotides are TGTGCCAGTAGTATACCCCGGACAGGGGGCGGGCCCAACGTCCTGACTTTC.

The chain has TRBV29-1 and TRBJ1-1; D is possibly TRBD1 (5 bases). The CDR3 totals 12 residues. Trimming removed 7 bases from V and 1 base from J, with 10 bases in between. CDR1 SQVTM and CDR2 ANQGSEA come from the germline V gene. CDR3 sequence (DNA): TGCAGCGGGGGACTTCAGAACACTGAAGCTTTCTTT. This gives the protein CSGGLQNTEAFF.

J is TRBJ2-2 and V is TRBV19; perhaps TRBD1 as D (6 bases). Germline-derived CDR1 and CDR2 are LNHDA and SQIVND (reference sequence). CDR3 size: 16 residues. V was shortened by 5 bases and J by 0 bases, with 13 bases between the two germline ends. CDR3 nucleotide sequence: TGTGCCAGTAGTTTCTACAGGGCGTCGAACACCGGGGAGCTGTTTTTT. This encodes CASSFYRASNTGELFF.

The V gene is TRBV2, the J gene TRBJ2-1; tentative D call: TRBD1 (6 bases). The V gene's germline CDR1 is SNHLY and CDR2 FYNNEI. The V gene lost 6 bases and the J gene lost 5 bases, with 35 bases spanning the gap. The CDR3 contains 21 residues. The CDR3 DNA is TGTGCCAGCAGGAGGACAGCGCCCAGGGTAGCAGAAGGGGGAAACGACAATGAGCAGTTCTTC. It yields the protein CASRRTAPRVAEGGNDNEQFF.

The V call is TRBV5-6, the J call TRBJ2-3, with D maybe TRBD1 (5 bases). The CDR3 sequence is 17 residues long. Trimming pared 4 bases from V and 0 bases from J, leaving 18 bases between. Germline lookup yields CDR1 SGHDT and CDR2 YYEEEE. CDR3 nucleotide sequence: TGTGCCAGCAGCGTAAGCCTCAGGCAGGGAAGCACAGATACGCAGTATTTT. Translation gives CASSVSLRQGSTDTQYF.

The V gene is TRBV30, the J gene TRBJ2-3; TRBD2 aligns across 11 bases. CDR1 and CDR2 from the germline V gene are GTSNPN and SVGIG (reference sequence). V shed 3 bases and J 3 bases; nucleotides not matched to a gene: 5. This CDR3 region has 15 residues. CDR3 nucleotide sequence: TGTGCCTGGAGCGTGCTAGCGGGAGGAACAGATACGCAGTATTTT. Protein sequence: CAWSVLAGGTDTQYF.

This clone was observed once. This specimen includes other DNA sequences encoding the same CDR3. The chain joins TRBV5-1 to TRBJ2-1, with 12 bases lining up with TRBD2. This CDR3 region has 15 residues. Germline V gives CDR1 SGHRS, CDR2 YFSETQ. The trim removed 0 bases at V and 10 bases at J, leaving 5 bases unmatched. CDR3 in amino acids: CASSLGLAGEGEQFF. The CDR3 nucleotides are TGCGCCAGCAGCTTGGGACTAGCGGGAGAGGGAGAGCAGTTCTTC.

As concerns this clone: At the DNA level, this CDR3 is encoded by other sequences in the same sample as well. This chain joins TRBV7-9 and TRBJ2-2; D possibly corresponds to TRBD2 (5 bases). Looked up from germline, CDR1 is SEHNR and CDR2 is FQNEAQ (reference sequence). Trimming removed 5 bases from V and 3 bases from J, with 7 bases in between. The CDR3 loop spans 13 amino acids. The CDR3: CASSPRDTGELFF. The CDR3 coding sequence is TGTGCCAGCAGCCCGCGGGACACCGGGGAGCTGTTTTTT.

The CDR3 sequence: CASSRSGVTGYTF. For the CDR3, the DNA is TGTGCCAGCAGTCGTTCAGGGGTAACTGGCTACACCTTC. The chain links TRBV28 to TRBJ1-2; maybe TRBD1 (6 bases). Germline V lookup: CDR1 MDHEN, CDR2 SYDVKM. The length of the CDR3 is 13 residues. Trimming pared 5 bases from V and 7 bases from J, leaving 14 bases between.

This chain joins TRBV27 and TRBJ2-2, with a tentative D call TRBD2 (6 bases). The V gene's germline CDR1 is MNHEY and CDR2 SMNVEV (reference sequence). The CDR3 contains 14 residues. The germline V and J ends were trimmed by 8 bases and 0 bases, with 10 bases remaining between them. CDR3 in amino acids: CASRRAANTGELFF. CDR3 DNA sequence: TGTGCCAGCCGGAGGGCAGCGAACACCGGGGAGCTGTTTTTT.

The genes are TRBV29-1 and TRBJ2-7, with a tentative D call TRBD2 (6 bases). Germline V gene sequence: CDR1 SQVTM, CDR2 ANQGSEA. The CDR3 spans 12 residues. The V end lost 1 base, the J end lost 6 bases, and 10 bases lay between the germline ends. In nucleotides, the CDR3 is TGCAGCGTTGAAGCGGGAGCGGGCGAGCAGTACTTC. This gives the protein CSVEAGAGEQYF.

This rearrangement joins TRBV6-5 to TRBJ1-2; D is ambiguous. Germline V gene lookup returns CDR1 MNHEY and CDR2 SVGAGI. V was cut by 5 bases and J by 7 bases, with 17 bases left in between. This CDR3 spans 14 amino acids. The CDR3: CASSAPTGAGGYTF. CDR3 nucleotides: TGTGCCAGCAGTGCTCCCACGGGCGCGGGTGGCTACACCTTC.

This sequence joins TRBV5-1 and TRBJ2-1; 13 positions match TRBD2. The CDR3 covers 17 residues. With V trimmed by 3 bases and J by 8 bases, 11 bases remained unmatched. Per germline, CDR1 SGHRS and CDR2 YFSETQ. The CDR3 sequence: CASSWQGTSGKSDEQFF. In DNA, the CDR3 is TGCGCCAGCAGCTGGCAGGGGACTAGCGGGAAATCCGATGAGCAGTTCTTC. Using reference TRBV5-1 and TRBJ2-1 for the parts outside the CDR3, the full variable domain is KAGVTQTPRYLIKTRGQQVTLSCSPISGHRSVSWYQQTPGQGLQFLFEYFSETQRNKGNFPGRFSGRQFSNSRSEMNVSTLELGDSALYLCASSWQGTSGKSDEQFFGPGTRLTVL.